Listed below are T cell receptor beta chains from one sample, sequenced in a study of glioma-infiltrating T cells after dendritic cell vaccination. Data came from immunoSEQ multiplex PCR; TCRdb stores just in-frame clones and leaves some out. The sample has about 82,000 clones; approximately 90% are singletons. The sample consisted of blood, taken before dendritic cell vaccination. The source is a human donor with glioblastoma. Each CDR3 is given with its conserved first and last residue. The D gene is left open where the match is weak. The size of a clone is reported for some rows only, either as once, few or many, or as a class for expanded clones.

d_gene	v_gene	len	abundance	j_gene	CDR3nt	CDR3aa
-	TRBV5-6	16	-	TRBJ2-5	TGTGCCAGCAGCTTTTCTGGCAGGTCCTACCAAGAGACCCAGTACTTC	CASSFSGRSYQETQYF
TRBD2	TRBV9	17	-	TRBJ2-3	TGTGCCAGCAGCGTAGTCGGACTAGCGGGGGGCACAGATACGCAGTATTTT	CASSVVGLAGGTDTQYF
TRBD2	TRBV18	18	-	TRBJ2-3	TGTGCCAGCTCACCAAAGAAACTAGCGGGGAGTACCACAGATACGCAGTATTTT	CASSPKKLAGSTTDTQYF
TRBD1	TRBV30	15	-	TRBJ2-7	TGTGCCTGGAGGTCGGGACAGGGGATTGTTTACGAGCAGTACTTC	CAWRSGQGIVYEQYF
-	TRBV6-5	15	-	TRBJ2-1	TGTGCCAGCAGTTACGACGGACTACACGCCCTGGGGCAGTTCTTC	CASSYDGLHALGQFF
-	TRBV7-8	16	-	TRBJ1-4	TGTGCCAGCAGCGCAGCCGGGTTTGCAACTAATGAAAAACTGTTTTTT	CASSAAGFATNEKLFF
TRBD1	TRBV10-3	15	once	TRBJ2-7	TGTGCCATCAGTGGGTCGGACAGGAATCCTTACGAGCAGTACTTC	CAISGSDRNPYEQYF
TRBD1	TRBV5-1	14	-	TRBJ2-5	TGCGCCAGCAGCTTATGGACAGGGGAAGAGACCCAGTACTTC	CASSLWTGEETQYF
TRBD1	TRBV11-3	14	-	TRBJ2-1	TGTGCCAGCGACGCAGGGGGAGTTAATGCGGAGCAGTTCTTC	CASDAGGVNAEQFF
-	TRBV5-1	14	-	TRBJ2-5	TGCGCCAGCGCGAGACTAGGAGGTGGAGAGACCCAGTACTTC	CASARLGGGETQYF
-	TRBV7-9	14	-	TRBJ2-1	TGTGCCAGCAGCTTAATGACACAATCCAATGAGCAGTTCTTC	CASSLMTQSNEQFF
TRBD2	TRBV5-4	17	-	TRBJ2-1	TGTGCCAGCAGCTTGTGGCCTAGCGGGAGGGCCGACAATGAGCAGTTCTTC	CASSLWPSGRADNEQFF
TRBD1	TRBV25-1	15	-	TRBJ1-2	TGTGCCAGCAGTGAATTTGGTCGACAGGGTGAGGGCTACACCTTC	CASSEFGRQGEGYTF
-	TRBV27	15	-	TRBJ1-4	TGTGCCAGCAGCCCCTCACTGTCAACTAATGAAAAACTGTTTTTT	CASSPSLSTNEKLFF
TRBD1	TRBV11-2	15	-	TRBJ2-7	TGTGCCAGCGGGCCCTCTCCGGGACAGAGTTACGAGCAGTACTTC	CASGPSPGQSYEQYF
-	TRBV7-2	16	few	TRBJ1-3	TGTGCCAGCAGCGCAAACATAGGGAGCTCTGGAAACACCATATATTTT	CASSANIGSSGNTIYF
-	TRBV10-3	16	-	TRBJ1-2	TGTGCCATCAGTGGAGAGGGAGGGAGCTTAGACTATGGCTACACCTTC	CAISGEGGSLDYGYTF
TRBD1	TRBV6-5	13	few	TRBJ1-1	TGTGCCAGCAGTTCAGACAGGGGGACTGAAGCTTTCTTT	CASSSDRGTEAFF
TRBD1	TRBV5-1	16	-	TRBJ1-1	TGCGCCAGCAGCTTGGTGACAGGGGGCGATAGCACTGAAGCTTTCTTT	CASSLVTGGDSTEAFF
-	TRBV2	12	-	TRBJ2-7	TGTGCCAGCAGTAGGGCAGGGGCCGAGCAGTACTTC	CASSRAGAEQYF
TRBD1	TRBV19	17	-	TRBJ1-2	TGTGCCAGTAGTGAAACCGGGACAGGGGCGATTAACTATGGCTACACCTTC	CASSETGTGAINYGYTF
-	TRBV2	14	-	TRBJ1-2	TGTGCCAGCAGTTCAGGGACTTCGAGGGATGGCTACACCTTC	CASSSGTSRDGYTF
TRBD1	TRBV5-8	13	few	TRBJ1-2	TGTGCCAGCAGCCGGACAGGACCATATGGCTACACCTTC	CASSRTGPYGYTF
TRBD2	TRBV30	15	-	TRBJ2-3	TGTGCCTGGAGCGCCGGAACAAGGGAGGGGAATACGCAGTATTTT	CAWSAGTREGNTQYF
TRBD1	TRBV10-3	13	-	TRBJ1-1	TGTGCCATCACCCCTGACAGGGACACTGAAGCTTTCTTT	CAITPDRDTEAFF
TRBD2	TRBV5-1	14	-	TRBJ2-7	TGCGCCAGCAGCCAAGCGGGGGGGACTTACGAGCAGTACTTC	CASSQAGGTYEQYF
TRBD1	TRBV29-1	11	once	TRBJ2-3	TGCAGCGTTCAACAGGGGGAGACGCAGTATTTT	CSVQQGETQYF
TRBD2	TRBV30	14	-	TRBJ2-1	TGTGCCTGTAACCGGGACTATGGGATAAATGAGCAGTTCTTC	CACNRDYGINEQFF
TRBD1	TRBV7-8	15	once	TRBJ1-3	TGTGCCAGCAGCCCAGGGACAGGGCTTGGAAACACCATATATTTT	CASSPGTGLGNTIYF
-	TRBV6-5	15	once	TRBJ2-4	TGTGCCAGCAGCGAAAGCTGGGGGCGCCAAAACATTCAGTACTTC	CASSESWGRQNIQYF
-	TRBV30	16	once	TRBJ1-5	TGTGCCTGGAGTGCAAATTCGCAGGGGAGCAATCAGCCCCAGCATTTT	CAWSANSQGSNQPQHF
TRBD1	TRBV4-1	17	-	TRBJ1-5	TGCGCCAGCAGCCAAGAGGGATCAGGGGGCTACAATCAGCCCCAGCATTTT	CASSQEGSGGYNQPQHF
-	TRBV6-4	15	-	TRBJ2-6	TGTGCCAGCAGTGAAGACAACTCTGGGGCCAACGTCCTGACTTTC	CASSEDNSGANVLTF
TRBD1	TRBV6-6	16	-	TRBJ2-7	TGTGCCAGCAGTCACGGAGGACAGGGGGGCGTCTACGAGCAGTACTTC	CASSHGGQGGVYEQYF
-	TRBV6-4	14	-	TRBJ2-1	TGTGCCAGCAGCCGGGACTTAGAGTCCCATGAGCAGTTCTTC	CASSRDLESHEQFF
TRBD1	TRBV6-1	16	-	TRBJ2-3	TGTGCCAGCAGTGAATCTCCTGAGGGGGCCTCAGATACGCAGTATTTT	CASSESPEGASDTQYF
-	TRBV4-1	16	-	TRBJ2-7	TGCGCCAGCAGCCAAGAAGGGACTTCGCATGTCTACGAGCAGTACTTC	CASSQEGTSHVYEQYF
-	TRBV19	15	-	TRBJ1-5	TGTGCCAGTAGTATCCTCTTGGGGGCGGAGTGGCCCCAGCATTTT	CASSILLGAEWPQHF
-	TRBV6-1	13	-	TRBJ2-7	TGTGCCAGCAGCCGGGACACAACCTACGAGCAGTACTTC	CASSRDTTYEQYF
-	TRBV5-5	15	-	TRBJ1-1	TGTGCCAGCAGCTTGGTCGGAGGATGGGGCACTGAAGCTTTCTTT	CASSLVGGWGTEAFF
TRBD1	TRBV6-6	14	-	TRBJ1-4	TGTGCCAGCAGCCAGACAGGGGGGTATGAAAAACTGTTTTTT	CASSQTGGYEKLFF
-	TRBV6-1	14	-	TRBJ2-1	TGTGCCAGCAATGGGGGGGGACACAACAATGAGCAGTTCTTC	CASNGGGHNNEQFF
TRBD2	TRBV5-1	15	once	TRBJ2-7	TGCGCCAGCAGCTTGGAGGGGACTAGCGGGTACGAGCAGTACTTC	CASSLEGTSGYEQYF
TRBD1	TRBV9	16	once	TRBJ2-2	TGTGCCAGCAGCACAAGGCGACAGGGGGCAGCCGGGGAGCTGTTTTTT	CASSTRRQGAAGELFF
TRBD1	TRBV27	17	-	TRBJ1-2	TGTGCCAGCAGCCGACTCGTCCGGGACAGGGGGTCCTATGGCTACACCTTC	CASSRLVRDRGSYGYTF
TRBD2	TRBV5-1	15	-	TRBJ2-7	TGCGCCAGCAGCACTCAGACTAGCGGGGTCGGGCAGCAGTACTTC	CASSTQTSGVGQQYF
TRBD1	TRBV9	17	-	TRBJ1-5	TGTGCCAGCAGCGTAGGCCCTCGGGACAGGGGAAATCAGCCCCAGCATTTT	CASSVGPRDRGNQPQHF
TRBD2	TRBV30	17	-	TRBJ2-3	TGTGCCTGGAGTTTTGGCGGGGGGGCCTTGGGTACAGATACGCAGTATTTT	CAWSFGGGALGTDTQYF
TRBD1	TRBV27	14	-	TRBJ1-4	TGTGCCAGCAGACAACAGGGGGCCGGTGAAAAACTGTTTTTT	CASRQQGAGEKLFF
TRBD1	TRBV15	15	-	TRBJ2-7	TGTGCCACCAGCAGAGATCTAGGACAGGGGTTTGAGCAGTACTTC	CATSRDLGQGFEQYF
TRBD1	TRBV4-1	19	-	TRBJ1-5	TGCGCCAGCAGCCAAGACCGCAGGACAGGGGGCCCGCTGGGTGAGCCCCAGCATTTT	CASSQDRRTGGPLGEPQHF
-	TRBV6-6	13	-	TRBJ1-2	TGTGCCAGCAGTTACTCGAGAGGATATGGCTACACCTTC	CASSYSRGYGYTF
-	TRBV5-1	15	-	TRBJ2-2	TGCGCCAGCAGCTTAGCGGAGACGAACACCGGGGAGCTGTTTTTT	CASSLAETNTGELFF
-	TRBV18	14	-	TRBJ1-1	TGTGCCAGCTCAACGGCGGGGATGAACACTGAAGCTTTCTTT	CASSTAGMNTEAFF
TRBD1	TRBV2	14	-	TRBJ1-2	TGTGCCAGCAGTGGGACAGGAAGTTCATATGGCTACACCTTC	CASSGTGSSYGYTF
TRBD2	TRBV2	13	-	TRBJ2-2	TGTGCCAGCAGGGTAGCGGGAGCCGGGGAGCTGTTTTTT	CASRVAGAGELFF
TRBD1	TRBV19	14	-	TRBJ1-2	TGTGCCAGTAGTACGACAGGGGCTAACTATGGCTACACCTTC	CASSTTGANYGYTF
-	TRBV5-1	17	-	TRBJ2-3	TGCGCCAGCAGCTTGGGGACAATCTCCACCCGCATCAATACGCAGTATTTT	CASSLGTISTRINTQYF
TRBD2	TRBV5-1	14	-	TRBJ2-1	TGCGCCAGCACCCAAAGCGGGGGCTACAATGAGCAGTTCTTC	CASTQSGGYNEQFF
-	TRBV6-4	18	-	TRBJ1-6	TGTGCCAGCAGTGACGAAGTAAGTGGGAGCTCCTATAATTCACCCCTCCACTTT	CASSDEVSGSSYNSPLHF